Listed here are 31 T cell receptor beta chains from one sample, sequenced in a study of cytomegalovirus exposure and HLA in healthy donors. The study ran its PCR with 60 Vbeta and 13 Jbeta primers. Libraries were prepared by immunoSEQ multiplex PCR; TCRdb keeps only in-frame clonotypes and omits some of them. Its clone listing holds 150,000 to 200,000 clones. Sequencing was performed on PBMCs. These receptors were obtained from a woman aged 55-69 years in good health and CMV-seronegative.

The rearrangement joins TRBV27 to TRBJ1-5, with D maybe TRBD1 (5 bases). Germline loops: CDR1 MNHEY, CDR2 SMNVEV (reference sequence). The CDR3 is made up of 14 amino acids. V shed 5 bases and J shed 4 bases, with 12 bases lying between them. The DNA for the CDR3 is TGTGCCAGCAGTAGCAGGGTCCGGAATCAGCCCCAGCATTTT. Translation gives CASSSRVRNQPQHF.

The V and J genes are TRBV5-4 and TRBJ2-7; TRBD2 might be the D (7 bases). The V and J ends lost 4 bases and 2 bases respectively, with 16 bases between them. Looked up from germline, CDR1 is SGHNT and CDR2 is YYREEE (reference sequence). The CDR3 extends over 15 amino acids. The CDR3 DNA is TGTGCCAGCAGCCCACGGGGGGCGCACACCTACGAGCAGTACTTC. It codes for CASSPRGAHTYEQYF.

The CDR3 bases are TGTGCCAGCAGCTCCCTACCCTCCTACAATGAGCAGTTCTTC. It specifies CASSSLPSYNEQFF. The chain is built from TRBV7-3 and TRBJ2-1, with D unclear. The CDR3 loop spans 14 amino acids. Germline assignment: CDR1 SGHTA and CDR2 FQGTGA. Trimming left V 4 bases short and J 0 bases short, with 7 bases between.

This sequence joins TRBV5-4 and TRBJ1-1; possible D gene TRBD1, 5 bases. Deletions cut 3 bases from V and 5 bases from J, with 14 bases between. The length of the CDR3 is 14 residues. CDR1 and CDR2 (germline): SGHNT, YYREEE (reference sequence). CDR3 amino acids: CASSYDDSWTEAFF. The CDR3 coding sequence is TGTGCCAGCAGCTACGACGACAGTTGGACTGAAGCTTTCTTT.

V gene TRBV27 combines with J gene TRBJ1-2, with D unresolved. Germline V gene lookup returns CDR1 MNHEY and CDR2 SMNVEV (reference sequence). This CDR3 is built from 13 residues. Between the trimmed V and J ends, which lost 5 bases and 2 bases, there was a span of 9 bases. CDR3 sequence (DNA): TGTGCCAGCAGTCGTACAGAGAACTATGGCTACACCTTC. This gives the protein CASSRTENYGYTF.

The V and J genes are TRBV29-1 and TRBJ2-7; TRBD2 is a possible D gene (6 bases). The V end lost 4 bases, the J end lost 7 bases, and 14 bases lay between the germline ends. The CDR3 is made up of 12 amino acids. Germline loops: CDR1 SQVTM, CDR2 ANQGSEA. The CDR3 protein is CSVARESPEQYF. DNA for the CDR3: TGCAGCGTTGCCCGGGAGTCGCCTGAGCAGTACTTC.

This chain joins TRBV4-1 and TRBJ2-1, with 12 positions matching TRBD2. This CDR3 is 15 amino acids long. Trimming took 1 base from V and 8 from J; bases not matched to a gene: 3. Looked up from germline, CDR1 is MGHRA and CDR2 is YSYEKL. DNA of the CDR3: TGCGCCAGCAGCCAAGTGACTAGCGGGAGTTATGAGCAGTTCTTC. Translated, it gives CASSQVTSGSYEQFF.

The chain's CDR3 is CASSPLGAPFPGEQYF. CDR3 DNA sequence: TGTGCCAGCTCCCCTTTGGGAGCCCCTTTCCCGGGCGAGCAGTACTTC. The genes are TRBV18 and TRBJ2-7, with TRBD2 as a possible D gene (5 bases). The CDR3 sequence is 16 residues long. Trimming cost V 6 bases and J 6 bases, with 24 bases left between them. The V gene's germline CDR1 is KGHSH and CDR2 LQKENI.

The rearrangement uses TRBV11-2 and TRBJ2-7; a weak D match, TRBD1 (6 bases). The V gene's germline CDR1 is SGHAT and CDR2 FQNNGV. With 3 bases removed from V and 5 bases from J, the gap between germline ends came to 17 bases. This CDR3 is built from 15 residues. The CDR3 sequence: CASSLGARVANEQYF. For the CDR3, the DNA is TGTGCCAGCAGCTTGGGGGCGCGGGTGGCCAACGAGCAGTACTTC. Looking up the rest from reference TRBV11-2 and TRBJ2-7 gives the full variable domain: EAGVAQSPRYKIIEKRQSVAFWCNPISGHATLYWYQQILGQGPKLLIQFQNNGVVDDSQLPKDRFSAERLKGVDSTLKIQPAKLEDSAVYLCASSLGARVANEQYFGPGTRLTVT.

The rearrangement uses TRBV7-9 and TRBJ2-5; TRBD2 matches at 7 bases. Germline CDR1 is SEHNR and CDR2 is FQNEAQ (reference sequence). V lost 8 bases to trimming and J lost 5 bases; unmatched junction nucleotides: 8. The CDR3 is 13 amino acids. The chain's CDR3 is CASRRGEGETQYF. The CDR3 bases are TGTGCCAGCCGACGGGGGGAAGGGGAGACCCAGTACTTC.

The V call is TRBV6-5, the J call TRBJ2-1; 12 bases agree with TRBD2. This CDR3 has 15 residues. The trim removed 7 bases at V and 7 bases at J, leaving 8 bases unmatched. The germline V gene encodes CDR1 MNHEY and CDR2 SVGAGI. Here the CDR3 DNA reads TGTGCCAGCAAAGGACTAGCGGGGTTCGGGAATGAGCAGTTCTTC. Residues: CASKGLAGFGNEQFF.

This chain joins TRBV7-6 and TRBJ2-3, with 10 bases fitting TRBD2. V lost 2 bases to trimming and J lost 0 bases; unmatched junction nucleotides: 14. The V gene's germline CDR1 is SGHVS and CDR2 FNYEAQ. The CDR3 is 20 residues long. DNA for the CDR3: TGTGCCAGCAGCTTAACGGTTCTAGCGGGAGTGGGACTAAGCACAGATACGCAGTATTTT. Amino acids: CASSLTVLAGVGLSTDTQYF.

The chain has TRBV19 and TRBJ2-7; the match to TRBD1 covers 10 bases. The V and J ends lost 2 bases and 5 bases, in that order; junction bases with no gene match: 3. Germline V lookup: CDR1 LNHDA, CDR2 SQIVND (reference sequence). This CDR3 comprises 14 residues. This CDR3 reads CASSIRDRGNEQYF. The CDR3 coding sequence is TGTGCCAGTAGTATACGGGACAGGGGAAACGAGCAGTACTTC.

The chain is built from TRBV9 and TRBJ2-5; D might be TRBD2 (7 bases). CDR1 and CDR2 (germline): SGDLS, YYNGEE. Trimming left V 4 bases short and J 5 bases short, with 15 bases between. The CDR3 has 14 amino acids. CDR3 in amino acids: CASSPGGAWETQYF. The CDR3 bases are TGTGCCAGCAGCCCTGGGGGGGCGTGGGAGACCCAGTACTTC.

The chain employs TRBV7-9 and TRBJ1-5; no firm D call. This CDR3 has 14 amino acids. V lost 4 bases and J 2 bases, leaving 9 bases between the germline ends. CDR1 SEHNR and CDR2 FQNEAQ come from the germline V gene (reference sequence). CDR3 in amino acids: CASSSTGGNQPQHF. The CDR3 DNA reads TGTGCCAGCAGCTCCACCGGTGGCAATCAGCCCCAGCATTTT.

This chain uses TRBV18 with TRBJ2-1; D may be TRBD2 (5 bases). Trimming left V 6 bases short and J 8 bases short, with 26 bases between. This CDR3 comprises 17 residues. The germline V gene encodes CDR1 KGHSH and CDR2 LQKENI. As DNA, the CDR3 is TGTGCCAGCTCCCCGGGAATGAATAGGGCACTAGTAGATGAGCAGTTCTTC. Residues: CASSPGMNRALVDEQFF.

The chain links TRBV12-2 to TRBJ2-3; the table's D call of TRBD1 was not tested on the DNA. TRBV12-2 constitutes a pseudogene. The CDR3 totals 16 residues. Written as DNA, the CDR3 is TGTGCAAGTCGCTCCCTGACAGGGGGAAAGGCAGATACGCAGTATTTT. It codes for CASRSLTGGKADTQYF.

V and J are TRBV9 and TRBJ2-7; TRBD1 agrees at 8 bases. The CDR3 spans 14 residues. Trimming took 0 bases from V and 3 from J; bases not matched to a gene: 2. CDR1 and CDR2 (germline): SGDLS, YYNGEE. The CDR3 DNA is TGTGCCAGCAGCGTAGGACAGGGGTTCTACGAGCAGTACTTC. Its translation: CASSVGQGFYEQYF.

The chain carries TRBV11-3 and TRBJ2-2, with 9 nucleotides matching TRBD1. The CDR3 has 15 residues. With 6 bases clipped from V and 5 bases from J, the junction kept 7 bases outside the gene matches. CDR1 is SGHNT, CDR2 YENEEA, per germline. Written as DNA, the CDR3 is TGTGCCAGCAGTCTAGGGACAGGGATGACCGGGGAGCTGTTTTTT. Protein sequence: CASSLGTGMTGELFF.

The V call is TRBV29-1, the J call TRBJ1-4; tentative D call: TRBD1 (5 bases). The CDR3 loop spans 13 amino acids. Germline CDR1 reads SQVTM; CDR2 reads ANQGSEA. Trimming removed 6 bases at V and 7 bases at J, with 15 bases between. CDR3 loop: CSVAGPGGEKLFF. Written as DNA, the CDR3 is TGCAGCGTGGCGGGACCTGGGGGTGAAAAACTGTTTTTT.

The V call is TRBV11-2, the J call TRBJ2-7, with 7 positions matching TRBD1. The CDR3 contains 16 residues. CDR1 is SGHAT, CDR2 FQNNGV, per germline. V lost 4 bases and J lost 3; bases outside the gene matches: 12. CDR3 loop: CASSSRWLRDSYEQYF. Written as DNA, the CDR3 is TGTGCCAGCAGCTCTAGGTGGCTAAGGGACAGCTACGAGCAGTACTTC.

CDR3 DNA sequence: TGCGCCAGCAGCACTCGACAGGGGGCGGACGAGCAGTACTTC. Translating gives CASSTRQGADEQYF. This chain links TRBV5-1 with TRBJ2-7; 10 bases match TRBD1. The CDR3 contains 14 residues. Germline V gene data show CDR1 as SGHRS and CDR2 as YFSETQ. Trimming cost V 4 bases and J 5 bases; bases outside gene matches: 6.

This chain uses TRBV19 with TRBJ2-2; perhaps TRBD2 as D (5 bases). The CDR3 runs 14 residues. The germline gives CDR1 LNHDA, CDR2 SQIVND (reference sequence). Trimming removed 5 bases from V and 7 bases from J, with 14 bases in between. The CDR3 nucleotides read TGTGCCAGTAGTCGACCTAGAGGGATCGGGGAGCTGTTTTTT. Residues: CASSRPRGIGELFF.

The rearrangement joins TRBV9 to TRBJ1-3; 11 bases map to TRBD1. Germline V gene lookup returns CDR1 SGDLS and CDR2 YYNGEE. J lost 3 bases, V lost 0 bases, and 8 bases had no gene match. The CDR3 loop spans 18 amino acids. The DNA for the CDR3 is TGTGCCAGCAGCGTAGGAGGTGGACAGGGGGCGCGTGGAAACACCATATATTTT. Translation gives CASSVGGGQGARGNTIYF.

The rearrangement joins TRBV29-1 to TRBJ1-1, with TRBD1 matching over 8 bases. The CDR3 runs to 14 residues. V shed 4 bases, J shed 0 bases, and the junction held 4 bases outside the gene matches. Germline values: CDR1 SQVTM, CDR2 ANQGSEA. Written as DNA, the CDR3 is TGCAGCGTTGGAGTACAGGGGGTGAACACTGAAGCTTTCTTT. Its translation: CSVGVQGVNTEAFF.

This chain's CDR3 is CASSVDEGLTRKLFF. CDR3 DNA: TGTGCCAGCAGCGTAGATGAGGGCTTGACAAGAAAACTGTTTTTT. This chain joins TRBV9 and TRBJ1-4; no clear D gene. V shed 0 bases and J shed 10 bases, with 16 bases lying between them. The CDR3 runs 15 residues. Germline V gene sequence: CDR1 SGDLS, CDR2 YYNGEE.

The rearrangement joins TRBV6-1 to TRBJ2-7; TRBD2 aligns across 8 bases. V lost 8 bases, J lost 5 bases, and 14 bases stayed unmatched. The CDR3 spans 15 residues. Germline values: CDR1 MNHNS, CDR2 SASEGT. The CDR3 region has the DNA TGTGCCAGCGGCTCCGGACTAGCAGGTTCTGACGAGCAGTACTTC. It yields the protein CASGSGLAGSDEQYF.

This chain links TRBV29-1 with TRBJ1-1; possibly TRBD1 for D (5 bases). The CDR3 spans 13 residues. Trimming shortened V by 7 bases and J by 2 bases, and 14 bases separated the two germline ends. Germline assignment: CDR1 SQVTM and CDR2 ANQGSEA. The chain's CDR3 is CSAAAGTNTEAFF. Here the CDR3 DNA reads TGCAGCGCCGCGGCCGGGACTAACACTGAAGCTTTCTTT.

The chain couples TRBV4-3 to TRBJ2-2; D not resolved. The V and J ends lost 0 bases and 2 bases respectively, with 16 bases between them. Germline CDR1 LGHNA, CDR2 YSLEER. The CDR3 has 18 amino acids. CDR3 bases: TGCGCCAGCAGCCAAGACCTTTTGGCAGGAACTAACACCGGGGAGCTGTTTTTT. Its protein is CASSQDLLAGTNTGELFF.

This chain connects TRBV9 to TRBJ1-1; 11 positions match TRBD1. CDR1 is SGDLS, CDR2 YYNGEE, per germline. V was clipped by 2 bases and J by 3 bases; unmatched bases: 6. The CDR3 length is 16 residues. CDR3 amino acids: CASSVPGQGVDTEAFF. The CDR3 DNA is TGTGCCAGCAGCGTCCCGGGACAGGGGGTCGACACTGAAGCTTTCTTT.

A remark on this clone: At one of its ends the junction is not consistent with the germline gene, which may arise from a read error. The rearrangement joins TRBV5-1 to TRBJ2-5; TRBD2 aligns across 8 bases. CDR1 is SGHRS, CDR2 YFSETQ, per germline. The CDR3 is 16 residues long. The CDR3, as DNA: TGCGCCAGCAGTTTGGGACCGGGAGGGCCGGGGGAGACCCAGTACTTC. This sequence encodes CASSLGPGGPGETQYF.